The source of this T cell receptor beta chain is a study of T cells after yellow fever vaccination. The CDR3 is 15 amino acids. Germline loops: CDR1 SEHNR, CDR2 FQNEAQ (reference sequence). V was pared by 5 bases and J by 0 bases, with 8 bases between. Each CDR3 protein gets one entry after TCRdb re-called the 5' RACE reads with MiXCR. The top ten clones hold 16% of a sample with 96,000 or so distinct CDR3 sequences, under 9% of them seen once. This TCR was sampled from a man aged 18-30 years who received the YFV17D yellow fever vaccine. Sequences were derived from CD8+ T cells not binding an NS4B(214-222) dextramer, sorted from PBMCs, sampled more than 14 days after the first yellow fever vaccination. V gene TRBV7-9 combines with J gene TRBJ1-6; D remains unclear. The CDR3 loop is CASSQWSSYNSPLHF. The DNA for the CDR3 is TGTGCCAGCAGCCAGTGGAGCTCCTATAATTCACCCCTCCACTTT.